These 5 T cell receptor beta chains originate from one sample sequenced in a study of OX40 agonist ivuxolimab in advanced cancers. Profiled with immunoSEQ multiplex PCR; TCRdb holds only in-frame clones, not every one. This sample carries 55,000 to 75,000 clones, 86% of them seen once, and the ten largest clones take less than 1.1%. The specimen comprised CD4+ or CD8+ T cells sorted from blood, sampled in a trial of the OX40 agonist ivuxolimab. These TCRs come from an adult with an advanced solid tumor such as melanoma, head and neck, liver or kidney cancer.

The rearrangement joins TRBV5-4 to TRBJ2-7; no clear D. Trimming took 0 bases from V and 6 from J, leaving 22 bases between them. CDR1 SGHNT and CDR2 YYREEE come from the germline V gene (reference sequence). CDR3 length: 17 amino acids. CDR3 in amino acids: CASSLVIGAVQFGEQYF. As DNA, the CDR3 is TGTGCCAGCAGCTTGGTAATAGGAGCAGTGCAATTTGGCGAGCAGTACTTC.

This clone was counted a single time. The rearrangement joins TRBV30 to TRBJ2-3; TRBD2 agrees at 10 bases. This CDR3 comprises 15 residues. Germline V gives CDR1 GTSNPN, CDR2 SVGIG (reference sequence). V trimming: 2 bases; J trimming: 3 bases; junction bases outside the gene matches: 5. In nucleotides, the CDR3 is TGTGCCTGGAGTCGACTAGCGGGTAGGACAGATACGCAGTATTTT. This sequence encodes CAWSRLAGRTDTQYF.

The chain carries TRBV21-1 and TRBJ2-7. TRBV21-1 has pseudogene status. The CDR3 sequence is 14 residues long. The CDR3 loop reads CASSKDQLSYEQYF. Here the CDR3 DNA reads TGTGCCAGCAGCAAAGATCAGCTCTCCTACGAGCAGTACTTC.

The rearrangement joins TRBV9 to TRBJ2-2; D remains unclear. The germline CDR1 and CDR2 sequences are SGDLS and YYNGEE. Deletions cut 0 bases from V and 5 bases from J, with 8 bases between. CDR3 length: 14 residues. CDR3 nucleotides: TGTGCCAGCAGCGTAGATGCCAGGACCGGGGAGCTGTTTTTT. Amino acid sequence: CASSVDARTGELFF.

This chain connects TRBV30 to TRBJ2-7; the D is unclear. V lost 5 bases and J 1 base, leaving 6 bases between the germline ends. Germline lookup yields CDR1 GTSNPN and CDR2 SVGIG (reference sequence). The CDR3 spans 11 residues. The chain's CDR3 is CAWGASYEQYF. The CDR3 coding sequence is TGTGCCTGGGGAGCGTCCTACGAGCAGTACTTC.